This T cell receptor (beta chain) was recovered during a study of a mutant IDH1 vaccine in newly diagnosed glioma. The data were produced by immunoSEQ multiplex PCR, yet TCRdb's version contains in-frame clones alone and is incomplete. The sample contains about 30,000 clones, approximately 84% of which appear only once. Time point indicated: week 23, last vaccination. A 20-mer mutant IDH1 peptide at 300 ug was injected subcutaneously with topical imiquimod. A remark on this clone: Its antigen remains unknown.

The CDR3 loop spans 15 amino acids. The V gene's germline CDR1 is SGHVS and CDR2 FNYEAQ. V was pared by 5 bases and J by 3 bases, with 5 bases of the junction left unmatched. This chain links TRBV7-6 with TRBJ2-1; TRBD1 matches at 9 bases. Specimen: PBMCs, collected from a glioma patient whose treatment included an IDH1 peptide vaccine. The sequence was collected from a woman aged 18-29 years with glioma. The CDR3: CASSLNRGLYNEQFF. The CDR3 DNA reads TGTGCCAGCAGCCTAAACAGGGGGCTCTACAATGAGCAGTTCTTC.